The clone carrying this TCR beta chain was recorded a few times. V was shortened by 3 bases and J by 3 bases, with 15 bases between the two germline ends. The CDR3 length is 15 residues. This record belongs to a study of blood T cells in healthy people across ages. Primed by a sample-barcoded 5' primer and a J-beta primer mix, a second PCR proceeded for about 6 to 12 cycles. TCRdb called the 5' RACE reads again in MiXCR, with one record for every CDR3 protein. The repertoire consists of more than 1,000,000 distinct CDR3 sequences, with almost 25% occurring once and the leading ten covering 0.65% to 0.95%. The same specimen was also included in a second study, on T cells of mothers and their children.

The chain has TRBV12-3 or TRBV12-4 and TRBJ2-7; perhaps TRBD2 as D (6 bases). Specimen: blood. The clonotype comes from a girl aged 2 to 10 in good health. The DNA for the CDR3 is TGTGCCAGCAGTTTTAGACTAGAATCACTCTACGAGCAGTACTTC. It specifies CASSFRLESLYEQYF.